This is a list of T cell receptor beta chains from one sample in a study of blood T cell repertoires in COVID-19. TCRdb's table, derived via immunoSEQ multiplex PCR, lists solely in-frame clones and lacks some. This repertoire shows around 190,000 clones, 88% found once; its top ten account for around 9.5%. Sequencing was carried out using PBMCs or T cells enriched from blood (not recorded which). These receptors were obtained from a woman in her late teens or twenties who had recovered from COVID-19. The CDR3 runs from the conserved cysteine through the conserved F or W. D genes are given only for firm matches.

V gene	J gene	D gene	CDR3 protein	CDR3 DNA
TRBV7-2	TRBJ1-1	-	CASSLYMNTEAFF	TGTGCCAGCAGCCTATATATGAACACTGAAGCTTTCTTT
TRBV2	TRBJ1-6	-	CASSDGYNSPLHF	TGTGCCAGCAGTGACGGTTATAATTCACCCCTCCACTTT
TRBV28	TRBJ1-2	-	CASSPGFNYGYTF	TGTGCCAGCAGTCCAGGTTTTAACTATGGCTACACCTTC
TRBV28	TRBJ2-7	-	CASSLTGMGSYEQYF	TGTGCCAGCAGCCTCACAGGGATGGGCTCCTACGAGCAGTACTTC
TRBV10-3	TRBJ1-3	-	CAISESQQGNTIYF	TGTGCCATCAGTGAGTCGCAACAGGGAAACACCATATATTTT
TRBV5-1	TRBJ1-2	TRBD1	CASRLLYRGLGYGYTF	TGCGCCAGCAGGTTGTTGTACAGGGGGCTGGGCTATGGCTACACCTTC
TRBV4-2	TRBJ2-1	TRBD2	CASSQEISGSGYNEQFF	TGTGCCAGCAGCCAAGAGATTAGCGGGAGTGGTTACAATGAGCAGTTCTTC
TRBV11-2	TRBJ1-1	-	CASSLDRLGANTEAFF	TGTGCCAGCAGCTTAGATCGGCTAGGGGCGAACACTGAAGCTTTCTTT
TRBV2	TRBJ1-2	-	CASSRTGNGYTF	TGTGCCAGCAGCCGAACAGGGAATGGCTACACCTTC
TRBV28	TRBJ2-1	TRBD2	CASSPMTSGADNEQFF	TGTGCCAGCAGTCCAATGACTAGCGGGGCTGATAATGAGCAGTTCTTC
TRBV5-5	TRBJ2-3	TRBD1	CASSLGQGMRTDTQYF	TGTGCCAGCAGCTTGGGACAGGGGATGCGGACAGATACGCAGTATTTT
TRBV14	TRBJ2-5	TRBD1	CASSHRTGPNQETQYF	TGTGCCAGCAGCCACAGGACAGGGCCCAACCAAGAGACCCAGTACTTC
TRBV4-2	TRBJ2-3	TRBD2	CASSQVPSGGNTQYF	TGTGCCAGCAGCCAAGTCCCTAGCGGGGGGAATACGCAGTATTTT
TRBV6-5	TRBJ2-5	-	CASSYGGASGETQYF	TGTGCCAGCAGTTACGGGGGGGCTAGCGGCGAGACCCAGTACTTC
TRBV5-6	TRBJ1-6	-	CASSLGGGDHSPLHF	TGTGCCAGCAGCCTGGGGGGAGGTGACCATTCACCCCTCCACTTT
TRBV28	TRBJ2-1	TRBD2	CASKVISGRDVFF	TGTGCCAGCAAAGTTATTAGCGGGAGGGACGTATTCTTC
TRBV2	TRBJ2-3	TRBD2	CASSLRLASTDTQYF	TGTGCCAGCTCCTTACGACTAGCATCCACAGATACGCAGTATTTT
TRBV7-9	TRBJ2-1	-	CASSLVMYEQFF	TGTGCCAGCAGCTTAGTCATGTATGAGCAGTTCTTC
TRBV18	TRBJ2-7	TRBD2	CASSPPSGLAVSYEQYF	TGTGCCAGCTCACCACCGTCGGGACTAGCGGTCTCCTACGAGCAGTACTTC
TRBV5-4	TRBJ1-2	TRBD1	CASGTGFGGGYTF	TGTGCCAGCGGGACAGGATTTGGGGGCGGCTACACCTTC
TRBV7-9	TRBJ2-5	TRBD1	CASSFTGGQETQYF	TGTGCCAGCAGCTTTACAGGGGGCCAAGAGACCCAGTACTTC
TRBV5-1	TRBJ1-5	-	CASSLGGEQSLGQPQHF	TGCGCCAGCAGCTTGGGCGGGGAGCAATCACTCGGTCAGCCCCAGCATTTT
TRBV2	TRBJ1-2	-	CASTGAGAGYGYTF	TGTGCCAGCACGGGGGCGGGGGCAGGGTATGGCTACACCTTC
TRBV5-4	TRBJ1-4	-	CASSLQPQGRDEKLFF	TGTGCCAGCAGCTTACAGCCACAGGGAAGGGATGAAAAACTGTTTTTT